This T cell receptor beta chain was profiled in a study of cytomegalovirus exposure and HLA in healthy donors. General study findings and limits: Donors belonging to an Asian-associated ancestry cluster reportedly showed fewer N-insertions in productive TCRs than the approximately 640-donor mean, according to what a later analysis found. The study designated fewer than 200 TCR beta chains cytomegalovirus-associated. Relative to equally common others, HLA-associated TCR beta chains showed greater clonal expansion in a later analysis.

Notes on this clone: Its specificity is not known.

CDR3 length: 16 amino acids. V shed 2 bases and J shed 4 bases, with 14 bases lying between them. The germline CDR1 and CDR2 sequences are SGHVS and FNYEAQ. Use of 60 Vbeta and 13 Jbeta primers characterized the PCR. Generated by immunoSEQ multiplex PCR, the TCRdb table keeps only in-frame clones and is missing some. The data show around 220,000 clones, 75% seen once. The rearrangement uses TRBV7-6 and TRBJ1-4; D is ambiguous. The clonotype comes from a woman aged 30 to 39 in good health and CMV-seronegative. Sequenced input: PBMCs. This CDR3 is CASSLNSGGGNEKLFF. CDR3 sequence (DNA): TGTGCCAGCAGCTTAAACTCTGGAGGAGGTAATGAAAAACTGTTTTTT.